This T cell receptor beta chain was sequenced in a study of T cells in Graves' hyperthyroidism and ophthalmopathy. At the level of the study: Peripheral blood collection took place at initial diagnosis, before any treatment.

TCR beta CDR3 region amplification was performed from RNA transcripts. Primed by the HTBI set, a first-round RT-PCR was run on the TCR CDR3. TCRdb called the multiplex PCR reads again in MiXCR, with one record for every CDR3 protein. The data show a few hundred thousand distinct CDR3 sequences, with approximately 22% seen just once and around 48% held by the top ten. Uncontrolled infection, other autoimmune disease, pregnancy or lactation excluded patients. Clinical symptoms, serum thyroxine and TRAb, thyroid ultrasound and orbital computed tomography together formed the diagnostic basis. From germline, CDR1 is SNHLY and CDR2 FYNNEI. There are 14 residues in the CDR3. V lost 8 bases and J 7 bases, leaving 15 bases between the germline ends. Whole-study findings and limits: Most clonotypes that expanded in the thyroid above 0.001 also showed up in blood.

This clonotype was detected a few times. The antigen remains undetermined. The TCR was taken from a woman in her fifties or sixties with Graves' hyperthyroidism. The sample taken for sequencing was blood. This chain joins TRBV2 and TRBJ1-6, with a possible D match to TRBD1 (5 bases). CDR3 loop: CASQATRENSPLHF. The CDR3 region has the DNA TGTGCCAGCCAGGCGACCAGGGAAAATTCACCCCTCCACTTT.